These T cell receptor beta chains were read from a single sample in a study of identical twins. TCRdb fed the 5' RACE reads into MiXCR, producing one record per CDR3 protein. The sample has roughly 690,000 distinct CDR3 sequences, 21% seen once; the top ten hold roughly 4%. The sample was also linked to a second study, of T cells expressing NK-cell markers.

Input material: PBMCs. All receptors derive from a woman under 30 in good health. Both conserved end residues are part of each CDR3. D genes are given only for firm matches. The size field is filled for only some rows; it gives once, few, many or a size class.

v_call	clone_size	j_call	d_call	cdr3_aa	cdr3_nt
TRBV24-1	NA	TRBJ2-1	TRBD2	CATSGPSGRSYNEQFF	TGTGCCACCAGTGGTCCTAGCGGGAGAAGTTACAATGAGCAGTTCTTC
TRBV6-2/TRBV6-3	few	TRBJ2-1	NA	CASSYYATEQFF	TGTGCCAGCAGTTATTATGCGACTGAGCAGTTCTTC
TRBV27	few	TRBJ2-7	TRBD2	CASKAGASEQYF	TGTGCCAGCAAGGCGGGAGCATCCGAGCAGTACTTC
TRBV5-1	few	TRBJ2-1	TRBD1	CASSLPGTGDIRYYNEQFF	TGCGCCAGCAGCTTGCCCGGGACAGGGGATATTCGGTACTACAATGAGCAGTTCTTC
TRBV20-1	NA	TRBJ2-3	NA	CSAQDWGATDTQYF	TGCAGTGCCCAAGACTGGGGAGCGACAGATACGCAGTATTTT
TRBV4-1	NA	TRBJ2-2	NA	CASSQDVGELFF	TGCGCCAGCAGCCAAGATGTCGGGGAGCTGTTTTTT
TRBV6-8	NA	TRBJ2-3	NA	CASLPAGRGSTDTQYF	TGTGCCAGCCTCCCCGCGGGGCGCGGGTCCACAGATACGCAGTATTTT
TRBV20-1	NA	TRBJ1-1	TRBD1	CSARDADRGNTEAFF	TGCAGTGCTAGAGACGCGGACAGGGGGAACACTGAAGCTTTCTTT
TRBV7-2	few	TRBJ2-7	NA	CASSLFGGLEQYF	TGTGCCAGCAGCTTATTTGGGGGCTTGGAGCAGTACTTC
TRBV12-3/TRBV12-4	NA	TRBJ2-7	NA	CASSLALSAFYEQYF	TGTGCCAGCAGTTTAGCGCTTAGCGCATTCTACGAGCAGTACTTC
TRBV20-1	NA	TRBJ2-4	NA	CSAIQRLVRAKNIQYF	TGCAGTGCCATCCAACGGCTCGTACGAGCCAAAAACATTCAGTACTTC
TRBV12-3/TRBV12-4	many	TRBJ1-5	TRBD1	CASSFGTEFQPQHF	TGTGCCAGCAGTTTTGGGACAGAGTTTCAGCCCCAGCATTTT
TRBV5-1	few	TRBJ2-1	NA	CASSLAAGTNEQFF	TGCGCCAGCAGCTTGGCCGCGGGGACCAATGAGCAGTTCTTC
TRBV20-1	many	TRBJ1-2	NA	CSAQSAGRGGYTF	TGCAGTGCCCAATCGGCGGGGAGGGGAGGCTACACCTTC
TRBV9	few	TRBJ2-1	NA	CASSVGGKSNEQFF	TGTGCCAGCAGCGTAGGTGGGAAATCAAATGAGCAGTTCTTC
TRBV20-1	NA	TRBJ1-1	NA	CSAPSGAQTEAFF	TGCAGTGCTCCGTCCGGGGCGCAAACTGAAGCTTTCTTT